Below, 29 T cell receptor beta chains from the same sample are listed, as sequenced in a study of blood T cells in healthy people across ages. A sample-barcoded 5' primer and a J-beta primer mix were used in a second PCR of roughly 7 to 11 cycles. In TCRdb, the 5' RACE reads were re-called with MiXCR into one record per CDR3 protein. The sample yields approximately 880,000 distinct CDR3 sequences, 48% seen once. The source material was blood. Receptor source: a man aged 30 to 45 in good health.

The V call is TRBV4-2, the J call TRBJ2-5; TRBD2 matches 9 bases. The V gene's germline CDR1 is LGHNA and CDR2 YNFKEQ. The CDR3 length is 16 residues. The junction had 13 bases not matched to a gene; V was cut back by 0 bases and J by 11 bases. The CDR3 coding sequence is TGTGCCAGCAGCCAAGAGAGGGCGGGGGGGTACAATGAGCAGTACTTC. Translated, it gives CASSQERAGGYNEQYF.

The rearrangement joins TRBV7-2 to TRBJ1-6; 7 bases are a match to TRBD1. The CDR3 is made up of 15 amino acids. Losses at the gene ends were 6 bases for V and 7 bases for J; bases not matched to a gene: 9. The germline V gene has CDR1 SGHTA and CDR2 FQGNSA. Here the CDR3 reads CASRYPGTENSPLHF. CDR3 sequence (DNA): TGTGCCAGCAGGTATCCCGGGACAGAAAATTCACCCCTCCACTTT.

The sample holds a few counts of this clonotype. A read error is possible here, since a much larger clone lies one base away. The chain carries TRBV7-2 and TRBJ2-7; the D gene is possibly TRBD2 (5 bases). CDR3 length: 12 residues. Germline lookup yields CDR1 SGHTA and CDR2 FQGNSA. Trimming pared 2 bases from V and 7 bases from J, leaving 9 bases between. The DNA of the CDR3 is TGTGCCAGCAGCTTATACGGCGGGGAGCAGTACTTC. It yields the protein CASSLYGGEQYF.

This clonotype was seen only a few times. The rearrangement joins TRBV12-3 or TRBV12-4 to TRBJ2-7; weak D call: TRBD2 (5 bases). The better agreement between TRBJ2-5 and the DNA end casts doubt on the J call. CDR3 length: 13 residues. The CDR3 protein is CASSGHEGETQYF. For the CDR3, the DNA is TGTGCCAGCAGTGGTCACGAGGGCGAGACCCAGTACTTC.

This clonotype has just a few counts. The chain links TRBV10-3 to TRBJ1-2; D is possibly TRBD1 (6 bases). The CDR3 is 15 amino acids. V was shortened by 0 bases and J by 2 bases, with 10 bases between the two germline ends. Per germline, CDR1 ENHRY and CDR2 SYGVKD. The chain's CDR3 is CAISESTGANYGYTF. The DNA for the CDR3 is TGTGCCATCAGTGAGTCGACGGGGGCAAACTATGGCTACACCTTC.

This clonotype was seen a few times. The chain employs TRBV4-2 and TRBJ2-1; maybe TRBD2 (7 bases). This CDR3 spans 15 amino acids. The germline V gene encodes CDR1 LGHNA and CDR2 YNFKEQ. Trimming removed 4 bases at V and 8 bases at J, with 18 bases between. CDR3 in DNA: TGTGCCAGCAGCCGTCGGGGGGCTGTTTTTGATGAGCAGTTCTTC. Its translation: CASSRRGAVFDEQFF.

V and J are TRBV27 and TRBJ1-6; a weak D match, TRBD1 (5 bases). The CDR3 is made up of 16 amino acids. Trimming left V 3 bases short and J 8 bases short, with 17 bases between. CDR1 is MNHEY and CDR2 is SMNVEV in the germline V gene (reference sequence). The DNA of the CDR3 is TGTGCCAGCAGTTTCTTGTCGTCCCTGGGGGATTCACCCCTCCACTTT. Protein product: CASSFLSSLGDSPLHF.

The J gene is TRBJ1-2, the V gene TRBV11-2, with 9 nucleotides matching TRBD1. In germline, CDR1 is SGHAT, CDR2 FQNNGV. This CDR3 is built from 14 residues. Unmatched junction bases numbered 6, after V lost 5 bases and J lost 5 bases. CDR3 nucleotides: TGTGCCAGCAGCGGCCGGGACAGGGAATATGGCTACACCTTC. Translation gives CASSGRDREYGYTF.

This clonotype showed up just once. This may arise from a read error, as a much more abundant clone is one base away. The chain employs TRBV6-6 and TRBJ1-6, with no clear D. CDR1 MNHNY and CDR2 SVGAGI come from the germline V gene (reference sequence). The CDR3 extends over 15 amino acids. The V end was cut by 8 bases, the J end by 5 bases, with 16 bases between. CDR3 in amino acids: CASGSGRQHNSPLHF. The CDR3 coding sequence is TGTGCCAGCGGTTCGGGCAGGCAACATAATTCACCCCTCCACTTT.

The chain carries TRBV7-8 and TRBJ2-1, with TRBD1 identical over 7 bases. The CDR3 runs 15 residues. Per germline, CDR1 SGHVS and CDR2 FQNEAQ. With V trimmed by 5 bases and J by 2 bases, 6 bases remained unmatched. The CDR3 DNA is TGTGCCAGCAGCCTAGACAGGGAAACCTACAATGAGCAGTTCTTC. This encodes CASSLDRETYNEQFF. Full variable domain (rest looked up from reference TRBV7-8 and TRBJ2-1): GAGVSQSPRYKVAKRGQDVALRCDPISGHVSLFWYQQALGQGPEFLTYFQNEAQLDKSGLPSDRFFAERPEGSVSTLKIQRTQQEDSAVYLCASSLDRETYNEQFFGPGTRLTVL.

The CDR3 nucleotides read TGCGCCAGCAGCCAAGATTGGAACGCGAACACCGGGGAGCTGTTTTTT. Translating it yields CASSQDWNANTGELFF. The chain has TRBV4-1 and TRBJ2-2; the D is unclear. Germline V lookup: CDR1 MGHRA, CDR2 YSYEKL. V was shortened by 0 bases and J by 0 bases, with 8 bases between the two germline ends. This CDR3 region has 16 residues.

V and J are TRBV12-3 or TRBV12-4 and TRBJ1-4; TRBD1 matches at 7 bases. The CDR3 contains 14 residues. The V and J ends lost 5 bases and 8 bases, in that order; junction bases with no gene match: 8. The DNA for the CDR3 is TGTGCCAGCAGTCGGTCCGGGACAGAAGAAAAACTGTTTTTT. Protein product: CASSRSGTEEKLFF.

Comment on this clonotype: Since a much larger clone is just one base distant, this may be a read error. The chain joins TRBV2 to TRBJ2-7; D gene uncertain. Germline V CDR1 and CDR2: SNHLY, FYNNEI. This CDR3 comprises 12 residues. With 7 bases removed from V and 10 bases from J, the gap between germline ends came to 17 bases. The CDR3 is CASIFELSAQYF. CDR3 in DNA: TGTGCCAGCATCTTTGAACTTAGTGCCCAGTACTTC.

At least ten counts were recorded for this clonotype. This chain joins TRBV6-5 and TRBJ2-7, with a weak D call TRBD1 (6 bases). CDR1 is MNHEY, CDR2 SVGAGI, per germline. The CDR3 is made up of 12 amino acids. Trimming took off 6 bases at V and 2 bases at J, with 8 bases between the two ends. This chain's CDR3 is CASRQGPYEQYF. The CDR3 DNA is TGTGCCAGCAGACAGGGACCCTACGAGCAGTACTTC.

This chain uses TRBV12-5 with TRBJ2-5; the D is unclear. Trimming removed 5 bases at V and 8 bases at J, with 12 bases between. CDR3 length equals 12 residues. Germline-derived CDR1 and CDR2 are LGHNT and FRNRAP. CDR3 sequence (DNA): TGTGCTAGTGGTACTTCGGTCTTTACCCAGTACTTC. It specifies CASGTSVFTQYF.

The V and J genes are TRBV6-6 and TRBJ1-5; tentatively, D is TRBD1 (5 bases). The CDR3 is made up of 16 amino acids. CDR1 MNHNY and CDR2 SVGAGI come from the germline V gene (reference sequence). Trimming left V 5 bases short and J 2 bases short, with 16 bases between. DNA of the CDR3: TGTGCCAGCAGTGACGGACGGGGGTCGGGCAATCAGCCCCAGCATTTT. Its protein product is CASSDGRGSGNQPQHF.

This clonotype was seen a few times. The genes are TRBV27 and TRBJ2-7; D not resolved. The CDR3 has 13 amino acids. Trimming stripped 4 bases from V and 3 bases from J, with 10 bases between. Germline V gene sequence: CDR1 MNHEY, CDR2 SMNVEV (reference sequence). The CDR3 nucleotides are TGTGCCAGCAGTTGGGGTTCCCACTACGAGCAGTACTTC. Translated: CASSWGSHYEQYF.

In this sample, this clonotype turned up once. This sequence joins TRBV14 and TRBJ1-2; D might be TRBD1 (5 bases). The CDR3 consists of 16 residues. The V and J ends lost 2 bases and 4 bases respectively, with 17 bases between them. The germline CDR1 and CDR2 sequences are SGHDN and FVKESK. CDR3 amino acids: CASSQRGPRETYGYTF. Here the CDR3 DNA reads TGTGCCAGCAGCCAAAGGGGCCCCAGGGAGACCTATGGCTACACCTTC.

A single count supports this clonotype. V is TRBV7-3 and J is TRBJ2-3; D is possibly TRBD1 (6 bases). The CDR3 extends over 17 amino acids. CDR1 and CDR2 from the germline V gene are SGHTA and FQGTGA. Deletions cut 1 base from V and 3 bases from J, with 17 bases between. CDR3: CASSLIGRLQGTDTQYF. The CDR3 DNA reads TGTGCCAGCAGCTTAATTGGCAGGCTCCAGGGGACAGATACGCAGTATTTT.

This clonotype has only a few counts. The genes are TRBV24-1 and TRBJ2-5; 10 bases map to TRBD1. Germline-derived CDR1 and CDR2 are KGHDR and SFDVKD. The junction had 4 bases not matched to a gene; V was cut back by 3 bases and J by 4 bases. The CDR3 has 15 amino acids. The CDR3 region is CATSDRTGGIETQYF. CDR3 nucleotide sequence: TGTGCCACCAGTGATCGGACAGGGGGAATAGAGACCCAGTACTTC.

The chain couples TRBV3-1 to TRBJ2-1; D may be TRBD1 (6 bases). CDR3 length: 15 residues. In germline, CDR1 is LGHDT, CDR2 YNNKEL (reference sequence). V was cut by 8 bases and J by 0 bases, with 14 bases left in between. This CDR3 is CASCLGGSSYNEQFF. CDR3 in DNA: TGTGCCAGCTGCCTAGGGGGTAGCTCCTACAATGAGCAGTTCTTC.

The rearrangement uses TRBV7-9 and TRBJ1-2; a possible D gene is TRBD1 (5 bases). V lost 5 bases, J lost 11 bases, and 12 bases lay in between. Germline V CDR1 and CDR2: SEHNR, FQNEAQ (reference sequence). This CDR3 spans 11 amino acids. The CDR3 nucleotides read TGTGCCAGCAGCCGGGACGATAGGTACACCTTC. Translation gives CASSRDDRYTF.

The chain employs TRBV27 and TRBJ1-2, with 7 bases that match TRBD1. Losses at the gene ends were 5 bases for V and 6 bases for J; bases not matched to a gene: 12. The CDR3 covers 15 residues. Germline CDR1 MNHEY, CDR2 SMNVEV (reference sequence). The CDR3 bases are TGTGCCAGCAGTCCACGACGGACAGGTCCGGATGGCTACACCTTC. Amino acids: CASSPRRTGPDGYTF.

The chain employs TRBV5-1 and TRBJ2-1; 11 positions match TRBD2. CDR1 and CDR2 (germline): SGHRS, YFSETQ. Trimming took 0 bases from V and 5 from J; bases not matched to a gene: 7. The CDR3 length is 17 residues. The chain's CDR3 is CASSLAPTSGGDNEQFF. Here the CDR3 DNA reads TGCGCCAGCAGCTTGGCACCCACTAGCGGGGGAGACAATGAGCAGTTCTTC. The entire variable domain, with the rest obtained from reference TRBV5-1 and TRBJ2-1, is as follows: KAGVTQTPRYLIKTRGQQVTLSCSPISGHRSVSWYQQTPGQGLQFLFEYFSETQRNKGNFPGRFSGRQFSNSRSEMNVSTLELGDSALYLCASSLAPTSGGDNEQFFGPGTRLTVL.

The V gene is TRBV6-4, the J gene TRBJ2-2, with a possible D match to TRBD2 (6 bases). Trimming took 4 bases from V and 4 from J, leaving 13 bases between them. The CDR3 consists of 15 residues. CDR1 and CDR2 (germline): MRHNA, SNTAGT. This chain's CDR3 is CASSASSEPTGELFF. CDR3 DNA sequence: TGTGCCAGCAGTGCATCTAGCGAACCCACCGGGGAGCTGTTTTTT.

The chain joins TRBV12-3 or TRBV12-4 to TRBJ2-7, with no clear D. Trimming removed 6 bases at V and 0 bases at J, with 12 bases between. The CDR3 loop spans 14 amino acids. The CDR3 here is CASSPDGFSYEQYF. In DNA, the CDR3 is TGTGCCAGCAGCCCCGACGGGTTCTCCTACGAGCAGTACTTC.

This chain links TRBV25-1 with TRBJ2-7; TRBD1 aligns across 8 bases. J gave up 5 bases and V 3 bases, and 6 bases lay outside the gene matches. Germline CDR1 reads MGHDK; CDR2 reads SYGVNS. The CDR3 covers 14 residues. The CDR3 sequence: CASSERDRPDEQYF. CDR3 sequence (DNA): TGTGCCAGCAGTGAGCGGGACAGGCCCGACGAGCAGTACTTC.

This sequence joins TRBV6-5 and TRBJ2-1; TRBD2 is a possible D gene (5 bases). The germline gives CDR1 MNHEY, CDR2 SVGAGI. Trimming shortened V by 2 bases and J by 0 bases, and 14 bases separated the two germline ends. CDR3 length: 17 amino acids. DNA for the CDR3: TGTGCCAGCAGTTACGAGTTTCTAGCCGGCTCCTACAATGAGCAGTTCTTC. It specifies CASSYEFLAGSYNEQFF.

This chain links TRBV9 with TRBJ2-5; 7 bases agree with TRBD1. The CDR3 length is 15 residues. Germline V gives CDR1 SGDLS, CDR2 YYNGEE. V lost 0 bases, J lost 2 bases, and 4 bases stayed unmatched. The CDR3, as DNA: TGTGCCAGCAGCGTAGTTGGGACAGTGCAAGAGACCCAGTACTTC. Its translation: CASSVVGTVQETQYF.